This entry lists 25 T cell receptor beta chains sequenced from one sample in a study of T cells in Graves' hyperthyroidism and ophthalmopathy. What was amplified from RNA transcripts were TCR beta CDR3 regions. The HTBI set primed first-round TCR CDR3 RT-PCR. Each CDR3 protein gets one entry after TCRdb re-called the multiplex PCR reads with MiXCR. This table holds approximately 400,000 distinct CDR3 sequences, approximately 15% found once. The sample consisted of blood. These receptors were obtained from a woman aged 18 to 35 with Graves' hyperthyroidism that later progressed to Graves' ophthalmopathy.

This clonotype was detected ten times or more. DNA for the CDR3: TGTGCCAGCAGCCCGACCGGTGCAGCTTTCTTT. Protein sequence: CASSPTGAAFF. This rearrangement joins TRBV7-8 to TRBJ1-1; D remains ambiguous. CDR1 and CDR2 (germline): SGHVS, FQNEAQ. This CDR3 is 11 amino acids long. The ends were cut back, 5 bases at V and 10 bases at J, with 11 bases in the middle.

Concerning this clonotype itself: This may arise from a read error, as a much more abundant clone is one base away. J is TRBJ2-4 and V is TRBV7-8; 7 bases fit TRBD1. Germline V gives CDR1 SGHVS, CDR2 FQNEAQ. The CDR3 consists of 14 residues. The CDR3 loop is CASSLSGQRDIRYF. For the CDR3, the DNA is TGTGCCAGCAGCTTATCGGGACAGCGAGACATTCGGTACTTC.

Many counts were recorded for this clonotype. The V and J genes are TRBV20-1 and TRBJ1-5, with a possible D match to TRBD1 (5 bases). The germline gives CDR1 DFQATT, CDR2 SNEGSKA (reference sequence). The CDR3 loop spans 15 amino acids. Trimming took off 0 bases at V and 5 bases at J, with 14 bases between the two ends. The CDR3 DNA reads TGCAGTGCTAGAGATGTGGCAGGGAGGTATCAGCCCCAGCATTTT. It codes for CSARDVAGRYQPQHF.

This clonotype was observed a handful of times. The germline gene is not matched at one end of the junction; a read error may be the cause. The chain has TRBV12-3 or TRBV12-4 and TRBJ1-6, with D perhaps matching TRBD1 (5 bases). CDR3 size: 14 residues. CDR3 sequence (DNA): TGTGCCAGCAGGAGGGACGTCTATAATCCACCCCTCCACTTT. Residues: CASRRDVYNPPLHF.

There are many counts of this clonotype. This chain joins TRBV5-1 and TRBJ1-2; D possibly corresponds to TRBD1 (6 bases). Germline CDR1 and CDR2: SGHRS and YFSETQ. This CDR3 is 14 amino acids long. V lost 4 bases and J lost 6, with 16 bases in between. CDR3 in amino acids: CASSLRTDGHGYTF. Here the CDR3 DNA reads TGCGCCAGCAGCCTTCGGACAGATGGGCATGGCTACACCTTC.

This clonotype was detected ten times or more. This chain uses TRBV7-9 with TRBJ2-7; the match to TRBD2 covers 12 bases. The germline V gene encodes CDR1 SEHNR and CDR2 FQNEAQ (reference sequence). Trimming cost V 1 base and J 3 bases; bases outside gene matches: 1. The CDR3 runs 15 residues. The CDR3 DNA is TGTGCCAGCAGCTTAGGGGGACTAGCGGGCTACGAGCAGTACTTC. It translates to CASSLGGLAGYEQYF. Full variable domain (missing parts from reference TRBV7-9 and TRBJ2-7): DTGVSQNPRHKITKRGQNVTFRCDPISEHNRLYWYRQTLGQGPEFLTYFQNEAQLEKSRLLSDRFSAERPKGSFSTLEIQRTEQGDSAMYLCASSLGGLAGYEQYFGPGTRLTVT.

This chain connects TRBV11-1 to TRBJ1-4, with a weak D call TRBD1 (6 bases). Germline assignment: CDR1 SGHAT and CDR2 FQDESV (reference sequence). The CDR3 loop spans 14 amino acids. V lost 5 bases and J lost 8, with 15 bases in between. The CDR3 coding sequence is TGTGCCAGCAGCGCAGGGGACCGAGGAGAAAAACTGTTTTTT. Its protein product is CASSAGDRGEKLFF.

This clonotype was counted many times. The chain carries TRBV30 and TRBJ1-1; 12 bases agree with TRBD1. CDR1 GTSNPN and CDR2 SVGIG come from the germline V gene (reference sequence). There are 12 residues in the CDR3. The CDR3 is CASGTGGREAFF. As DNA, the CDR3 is TGTGCTTCGGGGACAGGGGGCCGAGAAGCTTTCTTT.

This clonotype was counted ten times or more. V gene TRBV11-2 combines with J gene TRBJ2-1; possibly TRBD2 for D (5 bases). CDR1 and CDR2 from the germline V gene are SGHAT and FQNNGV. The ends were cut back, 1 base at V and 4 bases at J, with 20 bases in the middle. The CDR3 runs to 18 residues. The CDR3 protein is CASSLGGPSYQSYNEQFF. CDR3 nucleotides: TGTGCCAGCAGCTTAGGAGGGCCGAGTTACCAAAGTTACAATGAGCAGTTCTTC.

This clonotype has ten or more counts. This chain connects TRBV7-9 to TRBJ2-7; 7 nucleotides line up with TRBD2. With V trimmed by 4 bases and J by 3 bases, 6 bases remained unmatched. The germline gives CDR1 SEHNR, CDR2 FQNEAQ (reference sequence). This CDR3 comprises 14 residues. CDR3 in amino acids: CASSWAGDHYEQYF. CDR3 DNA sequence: TGTGCCAGCAGCTGGGCGGGAGATCACTACGAGCAGTACTTC.

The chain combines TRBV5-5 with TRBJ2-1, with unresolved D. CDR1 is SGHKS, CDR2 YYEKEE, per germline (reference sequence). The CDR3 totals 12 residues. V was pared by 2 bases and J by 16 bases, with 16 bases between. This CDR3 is CASSLARSPYFF. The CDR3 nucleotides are TGTGCCAGCAGCTTAGCTCGGAGCCCCTACTTCTTC.

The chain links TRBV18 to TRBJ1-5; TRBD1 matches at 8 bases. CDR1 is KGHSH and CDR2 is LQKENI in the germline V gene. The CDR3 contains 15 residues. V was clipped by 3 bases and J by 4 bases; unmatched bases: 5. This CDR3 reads CASSPDRGLNQPQHF. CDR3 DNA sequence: TGTGCCAGCTCACCCGACAGGGGCTTAAATCAGCCCCAGCATTTT.

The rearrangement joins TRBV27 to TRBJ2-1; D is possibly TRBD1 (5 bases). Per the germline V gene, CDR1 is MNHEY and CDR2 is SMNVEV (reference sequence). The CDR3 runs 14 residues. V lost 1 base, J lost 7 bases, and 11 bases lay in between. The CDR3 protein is CASSLLRGVNEQFF. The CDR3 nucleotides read TGTGCCAGCAGTTTATTAAGGGGTGTGAATGAGCAGTTCTTC.

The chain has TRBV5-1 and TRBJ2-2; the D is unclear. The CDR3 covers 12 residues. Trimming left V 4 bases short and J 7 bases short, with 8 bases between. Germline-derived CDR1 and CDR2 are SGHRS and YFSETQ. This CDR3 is CASSEFGGELFF. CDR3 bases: TGCGCCAGCAGCGAGTTCGGCGGGGAGCTGTTTTTT. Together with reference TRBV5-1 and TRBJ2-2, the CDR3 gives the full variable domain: KAGVTQTPRYLIKTRGQQVTLSCSPISGHRSVSWYQQTPGQGLQFLFEYFSETQRNKGNFPGRFSGRQFSNSRSEMNVSTLELGDSALYLCASSEFGGELFFGEGSRLTVL.

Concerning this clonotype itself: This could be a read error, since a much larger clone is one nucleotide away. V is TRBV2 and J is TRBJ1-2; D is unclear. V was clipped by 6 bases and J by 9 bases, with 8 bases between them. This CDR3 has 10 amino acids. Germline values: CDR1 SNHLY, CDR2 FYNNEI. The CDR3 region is CASRDNSYTF. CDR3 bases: TGTGCCAGCAGAGACAATAGCTACACCTTC.

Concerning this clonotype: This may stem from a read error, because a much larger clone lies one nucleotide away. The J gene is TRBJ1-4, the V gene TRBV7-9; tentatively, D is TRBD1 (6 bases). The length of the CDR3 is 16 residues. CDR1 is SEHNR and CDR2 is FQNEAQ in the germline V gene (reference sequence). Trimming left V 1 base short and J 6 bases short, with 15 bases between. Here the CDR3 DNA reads TGTGCCAGCAGCTTAGGCCCAGGGGTGGTGGATGAAAAACTGTTTTTT. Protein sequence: CASSLGPGVVDEKLFF.

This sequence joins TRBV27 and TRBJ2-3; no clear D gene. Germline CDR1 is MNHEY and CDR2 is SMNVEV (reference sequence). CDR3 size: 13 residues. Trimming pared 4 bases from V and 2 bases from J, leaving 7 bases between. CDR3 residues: CASSYGTTDTQYF. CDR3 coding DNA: TGTGCCAGCAGTTACGGAACCACAGATACGCAGTATTTT.

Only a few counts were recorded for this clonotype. CDR3 nucleotide sequence: TGTGCCAGCAGCGTCGGACAGCCTAACTATGGCTACACCTTC. Its protein product is CASSVGQPNYGYTF. V gene TRBV28 combines with J gene TRBJ1-2; D perhaps matches TRBD1 (6 bases). There are 14 residues in the CDR3. The V gene's germline CDR1 is MDHEN and CDR2 SYDVKM. V shed 6 bases and J shed 0 bases, with 11 bases lying between them.

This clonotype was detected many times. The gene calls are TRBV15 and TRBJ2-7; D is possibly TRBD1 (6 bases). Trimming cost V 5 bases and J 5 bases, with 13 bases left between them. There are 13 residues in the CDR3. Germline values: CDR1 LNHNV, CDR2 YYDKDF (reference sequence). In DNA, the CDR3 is TGTGCCACCAGCCGCCCAGGGGAGAACGAGCAGTACTTC. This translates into CATSRPGENEQYF.

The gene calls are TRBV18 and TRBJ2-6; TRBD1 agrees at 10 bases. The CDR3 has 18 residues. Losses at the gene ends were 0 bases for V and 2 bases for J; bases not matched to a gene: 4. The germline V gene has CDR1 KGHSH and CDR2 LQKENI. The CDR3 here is CASSPPGTGVAGANVLTF. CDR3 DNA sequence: TGTGCCAGCTCACCACCGGGGACAGGGGTAGCTGGGGCCAACGTCCTGACTTTC.

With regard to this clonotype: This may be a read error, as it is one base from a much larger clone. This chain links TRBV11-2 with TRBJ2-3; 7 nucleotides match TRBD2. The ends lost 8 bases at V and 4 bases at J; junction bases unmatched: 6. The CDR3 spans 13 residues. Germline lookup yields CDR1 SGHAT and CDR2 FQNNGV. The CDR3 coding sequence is TGTGCCAGCGGCTCAGGACTAGCAGATACGCAGTATTTT. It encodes CASGSGLADTQYF.

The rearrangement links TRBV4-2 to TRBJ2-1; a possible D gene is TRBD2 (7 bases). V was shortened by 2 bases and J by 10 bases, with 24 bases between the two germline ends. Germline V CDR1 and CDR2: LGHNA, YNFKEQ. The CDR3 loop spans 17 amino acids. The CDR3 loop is CASSQRWTAGPGREQFF. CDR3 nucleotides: TGTGCCAGCAGCCAACGATGGACAGCGGGGCCGGGACGCGAGCAGTTCTTC.

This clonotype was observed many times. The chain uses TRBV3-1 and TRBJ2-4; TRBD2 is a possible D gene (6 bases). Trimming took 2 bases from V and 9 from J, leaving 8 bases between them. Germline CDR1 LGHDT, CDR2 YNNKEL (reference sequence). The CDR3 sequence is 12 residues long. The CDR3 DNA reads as TGTGCCAGCAGCCAATACGGGGGCATTCAGTACTTC. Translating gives CASSQYGGIQYF.

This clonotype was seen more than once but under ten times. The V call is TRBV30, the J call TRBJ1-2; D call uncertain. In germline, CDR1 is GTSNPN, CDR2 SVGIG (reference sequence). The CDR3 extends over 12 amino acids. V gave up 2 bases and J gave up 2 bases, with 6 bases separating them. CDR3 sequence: CAWSRINYGYTF. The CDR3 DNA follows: TGTGCCTGGAGTCGGATAAACTATGGCTACACCTTC. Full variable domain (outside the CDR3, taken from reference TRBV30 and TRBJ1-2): SQTIHQWPATLVQPVGSPLSLECTVEGTSNPNLYWYRQAAGRGLQLLFYSVGIGQISSEVPQNLSASRPQDRQFILSSKKLLLSDSGFYLCAWSRINYGYTFGSGTRLTVV.

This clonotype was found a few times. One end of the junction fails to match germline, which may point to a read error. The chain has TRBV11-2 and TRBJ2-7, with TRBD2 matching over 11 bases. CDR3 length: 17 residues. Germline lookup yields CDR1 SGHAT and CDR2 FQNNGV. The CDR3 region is CTSSRTSGSINPYEQYF. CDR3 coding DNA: TGTACCAGCAGCCGAACTAGCGGGAGTATTAACCCCTACGAGCAGTACTTC. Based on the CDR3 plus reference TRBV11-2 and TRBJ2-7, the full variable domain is EAGVAQSPRYKIIEKRQSVAFWCNPISGHATLYWYQQILGQGPKLLIQFQNNGVVDDSQLPKDRFSAERLKGVDSTLKIQPAKLEDSAVYLCTSSRTSGSINPYEQYFGPGTRLTVT.